Shown below are 7 T cell receptor beta chains from a single sample sequenced in a study of CD8+CD57+ T cells in acquired aplastic anemia (dated by TCRdb to 2016 to 2018). Instrument used: Illumina HiSeq 2000. TCR beta VDJ combination and CDR3 sequence profiling used genomic DNA as the template. TCRdb passed the public sequencing reads through fastp at Q25 and MiXCR, retaining productive beta sequences. Entries that share a CDR3 protein sequence are merged under the most common genes and DNA. For this sample the table gives 90,000 to 130,000 distinct CDR3 sequences, of which less than 65% were detected only once. The top ten hold roughly 34% of the sample. The sequencing sample was made of sorted CD4+, CD8+, or CD8+CD57+ T cells (not recorded which) from PBMCs. The origin of the receptors is a human donor in good health, serving as a control.

The chain uses TRBV25-1 and TRBJ2-7; D may be TRBD1 (6 bases). Trimming cost V 8 bases and J 0 bases, with 11 bases left between them. This CDR3 has 13 residues. CDR1 and CDR2 from the germline V gene are MGHDK and SYGVNS. The CDR3 sequence: CASRDKSSYEQYF. The CDR3, as DNA: TGTGCCAGCCGGGACAAGAGCTCCTACGAGCAGTACTTC.

This chain connects TRBV24-1 to TRBJ1-2; possibly TRBD1 for D (5 bases). V lost 4 bases, J lost 8 bases, and 16 bases lay in between. Germline CDR1 and CDR2: KGHDR and SFDVKD. The CDR3 consists of 14 residues. The CDR3 sequence: CATSERGRAIGYTF. The DNA for the CDR3 is TGTGCCACCAGTGAACGGGGCAGGGCTATCGGCTACACCTTC.

J is TRBJ1-2 and V is TRBV2; 11 bases map to TRBD1. The ends lost 6 bases at V and 3 bases at J; junction bases unmatched: 12. The germline V gene has CDR1 SNHLY and CDR2 FYNNEI. The CDR3 contains 17 residues. Written as DNA, the CDR3 is TGTGCCAGCAGCCCGATGGGGACAGGGGGATTACACTATGGCTACACCTTC. Its protein is CASSPMGTGGLHYGYTF.

Ten or more counts support this clonotype. The chain couples TRBV7-3 to TRBJ2-3, with D possibly being TRBD2 (6 bases). Per the germline V gene, CDR1 is SGHTA and CDR2 is FQGTGA. Trimming took off 4 bases at V and 3 bases at J, with 14 bases between the two ends. The length of the CDR3 is 15 residues. The CDR3 spells CASSSSGLETDTQYF. CDR3 DNA sequence: TGTGCCAGCAGCTCGAGCGGGCTAGAGACAGATACGCAGTATTTT.

This clonotype was seen just once. The V gene is TRBV5-6, the J gene TRBJ1-5; D is undetermined. The V and J ends lost 1 base and 4 bases respectively, with 9 bases between them. CDR3 length: 14 residues. Per the germline V gene, CDR1 is SGHDT and CDR2 is YYEEEE. The CDR3 region has the DNA TGTGCCAGCAGCTTGACAGCCACGAATCAGCCCCAGCATTTT. It codes for CASSLTATNQPQHF.

The chain employs TRBV7-2 and TRBJ1-2, with D hard to call. Germline V CDR1 and CDR2: SGHTA, FQGNSA. CDR3 length equals 14 residues. V lost 0 bases to trimming and J lost 4 bases, with 9 bases between them. The CDR3 coding sequence is TGTGCCAGCAGCTTAGCGGGCGGCGTCTATGGCTACACCTTC. Amino acid sequence: CASSLAGGVYGYTF.

This clonotype was picked up many times. The chain has TRBV19 and TRBJ1-4, with D tentatively TRBD1 (5 bases). Germline loops: CDR1 LNHDA, CDR2 SQIVND (reference sequence). V was clipped by 6 bases and J by 6 bases, with 17 bases between them. The CDR3 consists of 15 residues. This chain's CDR3 is CASSPGHEGYEKLFF. CDR3 bases: TGTGCCAGTAGCCCAGGACATGAGGGCTATGAAAAACTGTTTTTT.